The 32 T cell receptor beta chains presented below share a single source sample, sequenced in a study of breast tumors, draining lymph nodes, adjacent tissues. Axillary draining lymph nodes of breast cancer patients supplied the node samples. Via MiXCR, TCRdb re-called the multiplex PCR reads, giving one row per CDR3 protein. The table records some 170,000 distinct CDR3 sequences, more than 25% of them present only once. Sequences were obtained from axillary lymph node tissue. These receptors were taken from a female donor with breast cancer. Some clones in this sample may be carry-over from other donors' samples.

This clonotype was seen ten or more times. The CDR3, as DNA: TGCGCCAGCAGTCTTGAGGGGGCTTCGGCCTACGAGCAGTACTTC. Protein: CASSLEGASAYEQYF. This chain uses TRBV5-1 with TRBJ2-7, with TRBD1 matching over 7 bases. Germline V lookup: CDR1 SGHRS, CDR2 YFSETQ. The length of the CDR3 is 15 residues. V lost 5 bases and J lost 2; bases outside the gene matches: 10.

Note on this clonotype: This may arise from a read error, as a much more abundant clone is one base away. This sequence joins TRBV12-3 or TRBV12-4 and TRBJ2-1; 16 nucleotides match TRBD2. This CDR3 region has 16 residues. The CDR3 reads CASSGGLAGGPDEQLF. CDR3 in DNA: TGTGCCAGCAGTGGGGGACTAGCGGGAGGGCCGGATGAGCAGCTCTTC.

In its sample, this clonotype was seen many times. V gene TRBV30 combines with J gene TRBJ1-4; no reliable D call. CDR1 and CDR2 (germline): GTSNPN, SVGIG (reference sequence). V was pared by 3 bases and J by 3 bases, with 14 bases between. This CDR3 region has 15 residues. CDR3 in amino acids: CAWRGSEHANEKLFF. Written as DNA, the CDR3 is TGTGCCTGGAGAGGTAGCGAACACGCTAATGAAAAACTGTTTTTT.

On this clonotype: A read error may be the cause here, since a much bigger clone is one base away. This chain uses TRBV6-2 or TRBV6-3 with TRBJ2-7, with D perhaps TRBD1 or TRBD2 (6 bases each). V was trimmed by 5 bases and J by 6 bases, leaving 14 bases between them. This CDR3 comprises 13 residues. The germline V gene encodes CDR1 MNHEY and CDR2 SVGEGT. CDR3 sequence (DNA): TGTGCCAGCAGTGGAGACGGGGGCTGCGAGCAGTACTTC. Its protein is CASSGDGGCEQYF.

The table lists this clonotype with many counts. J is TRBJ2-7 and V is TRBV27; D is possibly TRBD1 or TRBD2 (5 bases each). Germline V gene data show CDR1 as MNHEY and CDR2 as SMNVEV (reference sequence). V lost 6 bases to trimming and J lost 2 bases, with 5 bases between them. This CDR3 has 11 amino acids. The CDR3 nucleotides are TGTGCCAGCAGGGGACCCTACGAGCAGTACTTC. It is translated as CASRGPYEQYF.

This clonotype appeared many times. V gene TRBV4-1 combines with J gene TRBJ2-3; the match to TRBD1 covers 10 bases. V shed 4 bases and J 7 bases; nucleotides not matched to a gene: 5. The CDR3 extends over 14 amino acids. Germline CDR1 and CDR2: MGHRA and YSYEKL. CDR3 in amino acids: CASSLPGQGNTQYF. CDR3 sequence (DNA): TGCGCCAGCAGCCTCCCGGGACAGGGGAATACGCAGTATTTT.

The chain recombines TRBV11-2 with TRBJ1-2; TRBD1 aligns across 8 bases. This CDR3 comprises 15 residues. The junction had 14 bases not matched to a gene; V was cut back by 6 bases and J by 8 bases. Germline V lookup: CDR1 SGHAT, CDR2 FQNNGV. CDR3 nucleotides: TGTGCCAGCAGACGGGAGGGACAGGTTGTATTCGGCTACACCTTC. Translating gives CASRREGQVVFGYTF.

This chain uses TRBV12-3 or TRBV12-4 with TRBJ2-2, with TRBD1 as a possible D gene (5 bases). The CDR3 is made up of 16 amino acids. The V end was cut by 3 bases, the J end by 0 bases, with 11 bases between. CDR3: CASSFIVGPNTGELFF. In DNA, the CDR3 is TGTGCCAGCAGTTTTATAGTGGGGCCGAACACCGGGGAGCTGTTTTTT.

The CDR3 spells CASSPLRQANTEAFF. The CDR3 DNA reads as TGTGCCAGCTCACCCCTTCGGCAGGCGAACACTGAAGCTTTCTTT. The chain has TRBV18 and TRBJ1-1; D is undetermined. The CDR3 extends over 15 amino acids. Germline values: CDR1 KGHSH, CDR2 LQKENI. V dropped 3 bases and J dropped 1 base, with 12 bases sitting between them.

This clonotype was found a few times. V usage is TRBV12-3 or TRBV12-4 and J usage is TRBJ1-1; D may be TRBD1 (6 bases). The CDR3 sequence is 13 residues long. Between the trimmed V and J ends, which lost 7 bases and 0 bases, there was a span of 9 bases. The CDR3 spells CASTQGMNTEAFF. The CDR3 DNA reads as TGTGCCAGCACACAGGGTATGAACACTGAAGCTTTCTTT.

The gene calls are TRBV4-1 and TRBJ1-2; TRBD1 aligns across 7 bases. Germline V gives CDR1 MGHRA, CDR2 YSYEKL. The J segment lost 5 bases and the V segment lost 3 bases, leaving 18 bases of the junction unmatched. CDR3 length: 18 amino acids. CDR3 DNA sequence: TGCGCCAGCAGCCAGGAGCCTACAGGGGACCTGAGATATTATGGCTACACCTTC. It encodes CASSQEPTGDLRYYGYTF.

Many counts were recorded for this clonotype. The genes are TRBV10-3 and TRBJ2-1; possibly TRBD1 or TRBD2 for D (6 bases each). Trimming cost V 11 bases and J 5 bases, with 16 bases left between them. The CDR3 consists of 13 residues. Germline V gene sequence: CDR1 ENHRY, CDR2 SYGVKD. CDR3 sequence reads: CAAEGQGNNEQFF. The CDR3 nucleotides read TGTGCCGCGGAGGGGCAGGGGAACAATGAGCAGTTCTTC.

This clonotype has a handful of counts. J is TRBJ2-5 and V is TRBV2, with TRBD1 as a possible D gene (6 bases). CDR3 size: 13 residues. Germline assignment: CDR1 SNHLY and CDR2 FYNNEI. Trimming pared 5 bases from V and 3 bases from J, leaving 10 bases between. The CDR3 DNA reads TGTGCCAGCAGTCGGGACATAGAAGAGACCCAGTACTTC. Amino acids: CASSRDIEETQYF.

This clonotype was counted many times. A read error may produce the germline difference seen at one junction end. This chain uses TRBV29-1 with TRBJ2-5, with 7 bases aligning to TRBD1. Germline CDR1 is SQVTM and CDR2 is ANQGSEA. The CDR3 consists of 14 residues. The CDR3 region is CSGAGLWTGENQYF. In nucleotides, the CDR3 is TGCAGCGGTGCCGGTTTATGGACAGGCGAGAACCAGTACTTC.

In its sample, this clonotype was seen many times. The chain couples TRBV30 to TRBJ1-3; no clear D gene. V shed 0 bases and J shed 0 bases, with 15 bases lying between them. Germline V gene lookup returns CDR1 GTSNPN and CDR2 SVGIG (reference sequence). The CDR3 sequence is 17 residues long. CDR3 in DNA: TGTGCCTGGAGTGTACATTTGAGGAGAAGCTCTGGAAACACCATATATTTT. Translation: CAWSVHLRRSSGNTIYF.

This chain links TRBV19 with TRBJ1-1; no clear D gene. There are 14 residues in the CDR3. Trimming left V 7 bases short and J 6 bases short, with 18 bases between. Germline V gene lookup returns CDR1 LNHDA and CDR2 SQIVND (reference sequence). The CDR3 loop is CASIEADLKSEAFF. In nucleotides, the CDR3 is TGTGCCAGTATTGAAGCCGACCTAAAATCTGAAGCTTTCTTT.

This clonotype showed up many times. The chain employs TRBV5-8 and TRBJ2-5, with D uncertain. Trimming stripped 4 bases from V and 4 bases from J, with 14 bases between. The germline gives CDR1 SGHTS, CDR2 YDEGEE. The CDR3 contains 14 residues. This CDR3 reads CASSLVEGRETQYF. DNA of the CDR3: TGTGCCAGCAGCCTGGTGGAAGGGCGAGAGACCCAGTACTTC.

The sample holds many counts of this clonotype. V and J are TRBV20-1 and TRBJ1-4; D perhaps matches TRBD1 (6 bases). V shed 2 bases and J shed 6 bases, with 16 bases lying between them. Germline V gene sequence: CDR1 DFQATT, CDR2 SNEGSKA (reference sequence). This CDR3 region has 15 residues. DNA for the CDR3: TGCAGTGCTAGACCTAACAGGGAGGGTTATGAAAAACTGTTTTTT. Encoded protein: CSARPNREGYEKLFF.

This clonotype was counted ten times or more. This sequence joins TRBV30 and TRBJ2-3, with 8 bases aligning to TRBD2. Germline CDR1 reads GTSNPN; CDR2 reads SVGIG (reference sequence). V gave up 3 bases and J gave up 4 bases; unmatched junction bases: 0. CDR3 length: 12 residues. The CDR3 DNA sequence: TGTGCCTGGAGAGCGGGAGCAGATACGCAGTATTTT. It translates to CAWRAGADTQYF.

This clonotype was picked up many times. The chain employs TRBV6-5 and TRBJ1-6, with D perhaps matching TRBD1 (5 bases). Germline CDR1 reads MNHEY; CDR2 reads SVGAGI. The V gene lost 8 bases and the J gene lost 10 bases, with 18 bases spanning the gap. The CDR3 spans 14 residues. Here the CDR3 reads CASGRTGTLSPLHF. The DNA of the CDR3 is TGTGCCAGCGGAAGGACGGGGACCTTATCACCCCTCCACTTT.

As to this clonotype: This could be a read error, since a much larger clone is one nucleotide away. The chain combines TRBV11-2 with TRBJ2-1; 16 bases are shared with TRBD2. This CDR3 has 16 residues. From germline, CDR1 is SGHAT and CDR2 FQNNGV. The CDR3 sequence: CASSPGLAGGDNEQLF. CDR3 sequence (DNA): TGTGCCAGCAGCCCGGGACTAGCGGGGGGGGACAATGAGCAGCTCTTC.

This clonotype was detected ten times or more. This CDR3 is CAWSKDYNSPLHF. The CDR3 DNA reads TGTGCCTGGAGTAAAGACTATAATTCACCCCTCCACTTT. The V gene is TRBV30, the J gene TRBJ1-6, with no clear D. The length of the CDR3 is 13 residues. CDR1 and CDR2 (germline): GTSNPN, SVGIG (reference sequence). Trimming stripped 2 bases from V and 3 bases from J, with 5 bases between. Filled out from reference TRBV30 and TRBJ1-6, the complete variable domain reads SQTIHQWPATLVQPVGSPLSLECTVEGTSNPNLYWYRQAAGRGLQLLFYSVGIGQISSEVPQNLSASRPQDRQFILSSKKLLLSDSGFYLCAWSKDYNSPLHFGNGTRLTVT.

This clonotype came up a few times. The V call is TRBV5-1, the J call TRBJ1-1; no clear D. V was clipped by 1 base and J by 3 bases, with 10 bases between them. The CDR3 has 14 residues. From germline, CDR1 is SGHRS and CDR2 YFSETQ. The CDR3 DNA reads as TGCGCCAGCAGCTTGTCCAGCACGGACACTGAAGCTTTCTTT. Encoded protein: CASSLSSTDTEAFF. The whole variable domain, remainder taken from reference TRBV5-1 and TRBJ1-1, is KAGVTQTPRYLIKTRGQQVTLSCSPISGHRSVSWYQQTPGQGLQFLFEYFSETQRNKGNFPGRFSGRQFSNSRSEMNVSTLELGDSALYLCASSLSSTDTEAFFGQGTRLTVV.

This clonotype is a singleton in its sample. The CDR3 nucleotides read TGTGCCAGCAGTAAGACGGGACAGGACTTATACGAGCAGTACTTC. It encodes CASSKTGQDLYEQYF. This rearrangement joins TRBV14 to TRBJ2-7, with 8 bases matching TRBD1. Germline V gene lookup returns CDR1 SGHDN and CDR2 FVKESK. The CDR3 runs 15 residues. The ends lost 6 bases at V and 4 bases at J; junction bases unmatched: 11.

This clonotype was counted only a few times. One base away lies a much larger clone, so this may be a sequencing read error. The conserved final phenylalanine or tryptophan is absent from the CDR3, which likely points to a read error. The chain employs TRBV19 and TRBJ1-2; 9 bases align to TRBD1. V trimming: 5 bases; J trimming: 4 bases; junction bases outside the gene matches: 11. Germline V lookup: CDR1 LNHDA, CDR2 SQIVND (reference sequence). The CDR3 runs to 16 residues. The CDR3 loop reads CASSGTGTGTLYGYTS. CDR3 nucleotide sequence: TGTGCCAGTAGTGGCACCGGGACAGGGACTCTCTATGGCTACACCTCC.

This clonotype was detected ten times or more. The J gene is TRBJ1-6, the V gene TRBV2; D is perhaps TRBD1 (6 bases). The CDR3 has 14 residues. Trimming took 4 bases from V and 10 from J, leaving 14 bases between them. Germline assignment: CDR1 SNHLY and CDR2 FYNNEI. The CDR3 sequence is CASSVRTVGSPLHF. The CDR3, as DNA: TGTGCCAGCAGTGTACGGACAGTTGGGTCACCCCTCCACTTT.

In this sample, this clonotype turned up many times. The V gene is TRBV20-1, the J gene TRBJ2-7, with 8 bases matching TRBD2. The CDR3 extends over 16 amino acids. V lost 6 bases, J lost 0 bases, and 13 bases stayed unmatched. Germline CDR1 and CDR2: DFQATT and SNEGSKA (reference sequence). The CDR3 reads CSAGRQFSGVSYEQYF. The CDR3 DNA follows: TGCAGTGCGGGGCGGCAGTTTAGCGGGGTCTCCTACGAGCAGTACTTC.

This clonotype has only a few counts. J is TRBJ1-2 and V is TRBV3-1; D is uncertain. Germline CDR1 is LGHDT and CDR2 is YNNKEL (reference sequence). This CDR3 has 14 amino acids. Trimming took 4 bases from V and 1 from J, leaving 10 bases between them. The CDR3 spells CASSRGGFNYGYTF. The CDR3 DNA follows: TGTGCCAGCAGCCGGGGAGGATTTAACTATGGCTACACCTTC. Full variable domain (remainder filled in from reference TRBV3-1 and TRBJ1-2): DTAVSQTPKYLVTQMGNDKSIKCEQNLGHDTMYWYKQDSKKFLKIMFSYNNKELIINETVPNRFSPKSPDKAHLNLHINSLELGDSAVYFCASSRGGFNYGYTFGSGTRLTVV.

The CDR3 region has the DNA TGCGCCAGCAGCTTCCCTCTGGCAGGAAGCATGAACACTGAAGCTTTCTTT. Residues: CASSFPLAGSMNTEAFF. The chain uses TRBV4-1 and TRBJ1-1, with unresolved D. Trimming took off 5 bases at V and 0 bases at J, with 19 bases between the two ends. Per germline, CDR1 MGHRA and CDR2 YSYEKL. The CDR3 spans 17 residues.

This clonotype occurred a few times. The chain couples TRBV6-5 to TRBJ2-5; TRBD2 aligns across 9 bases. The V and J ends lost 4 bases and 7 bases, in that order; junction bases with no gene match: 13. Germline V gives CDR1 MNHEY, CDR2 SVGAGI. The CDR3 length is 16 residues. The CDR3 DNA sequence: TGTGCCAGCAGTTTCTCCTCCAGCGGGGGGCGGAGGACCCAGTACTTC. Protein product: CASSFSSSGGRRTQYF.

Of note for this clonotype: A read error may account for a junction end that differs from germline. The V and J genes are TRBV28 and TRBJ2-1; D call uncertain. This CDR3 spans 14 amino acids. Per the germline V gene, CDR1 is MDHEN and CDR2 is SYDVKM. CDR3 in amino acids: CASPPDRSYSEQFF. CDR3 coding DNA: TGTGCCAGCCCACCCGACCGCTCTTACAGTGAGCAGTTCTTC.

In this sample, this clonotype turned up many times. The CDR3 protein is CASSPPGQGIPSLRDNEQFF. The CDR3 nucleotides are TGTGCCAGCAGCCCTCCGGGACAGGGTATCCCGAGCCTAAGAGACAATGAGCAGTTCTTC. This sequence joins TRBV11-3 and TRBJ2-1; 9 bases match TRBD1. The CDR3 sequence is 20 residues long. J was trimmed by 5 bases and V by 5 bases; bases with no gene match: 22. Germline lookup yields CDR1 SGHNT and CDR2 YENEEA.